Sequencing of this T cell receptor (beta chain) was carried out in a study of metastatic and nonmetastatic thyroid tumors. Thyroid surgery took place with no prior treatment in any patient. TCRdb re-called the PCR reads with MiXCR. The sample has 20,000 to 25,000 clones, 18% seen once; the top ten hold 2.5% to 3%. This clone qualifies as medium-sized. The CDR3 is made up of 13 amino acids. Germline CDR1 KGHDR, CDR2 SFDVKD. With 4 bases removed from V and 9 bases from J, the gap between germline ends came to 12 bases. The source is a male donor with papillary thyroid cancer or a benign thyroid nodule (not recorded which). Some clones in this sample may be carry-over from other donors' samples. The rearrangement joins TRBV24-1 to TRBJ2-1, with D unresolved. Sequenced material: adjacent normal tissue. The CDR3 loop is CATSDPDAPEQFF. In nucleotides, the CDR3 is TGTGCCACCAGTGACCCGGACGCCCCTGAGCAGTTCTTC.